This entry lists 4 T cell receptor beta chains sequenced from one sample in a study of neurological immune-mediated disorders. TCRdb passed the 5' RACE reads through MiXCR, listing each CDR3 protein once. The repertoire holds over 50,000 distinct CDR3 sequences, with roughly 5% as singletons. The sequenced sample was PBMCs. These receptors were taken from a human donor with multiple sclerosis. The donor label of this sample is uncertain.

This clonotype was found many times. CDR3 sequence: CASSLALGGGPNTGELFF. In DNA, the CDR3 is TGTGCCAGCAGCTTAGCACTGGGCGGGGGCCCGAACACCGGGGAGCTGTTTTTT. The chain is built from TRBV7-8 and TRBJ2-2, with a weak D call TRBD2 (7 bases). Germline CDR1 is SGHVS and CDR2 is FQNEAQ. CDR3 length equals 18 residues. With 0 bases removed from V and 0 bases from J, the gap between germline ends came to 14 bases.

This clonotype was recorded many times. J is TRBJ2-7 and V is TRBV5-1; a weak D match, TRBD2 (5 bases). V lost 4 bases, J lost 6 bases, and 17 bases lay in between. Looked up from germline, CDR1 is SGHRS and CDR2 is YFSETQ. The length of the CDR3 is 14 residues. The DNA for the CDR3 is TGCGCCAGCAGCCTCCGGACGGCCGAGGGCGAGCAGTACTTC. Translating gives CASSLRTAEGEQYF.

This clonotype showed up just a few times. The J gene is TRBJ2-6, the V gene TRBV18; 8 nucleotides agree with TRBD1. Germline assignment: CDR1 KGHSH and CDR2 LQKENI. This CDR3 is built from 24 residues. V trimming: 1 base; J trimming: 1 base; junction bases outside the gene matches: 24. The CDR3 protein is CASSPLPVYYGQGEGTSGANVLTF. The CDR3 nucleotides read TGTGCCAGCTCACCACTACCGGTCTATTATGGACAGGGAGAGGGGACTTCTGGGGCCAACGTCCTGACTTTC.

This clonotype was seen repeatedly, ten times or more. CDR3: CASRAFDTQYF. DNA for the CDR3: TGTGCCAGCAGGGCCTTCGATACGCAGTATTTT. This chain links TRBV7-8 with TRBJ2-3; D call uncertain. The CDR3 runs 11 residues. CDR1 SGHVS and CDR2 FQNEAQ come from the germline V gene. V lost 6 bases and J lost 6, with 7 bases in between.